This record concerns one T cell receptor (beta chain) sequence. What it binds is unknown. Primers included in the PCR were 60 Vbeta and 13 Jbeta primers. Only in-frame clones appear in the TCRdb table, and some are missing; sequencing was by immunoSEQ multiplex PCR. The repertoire holds under 200,000 clones, with approximately 86% as singletons. These data are taken from a study of cytomegalovirus exposure and HLA in healthy donors. Study-wide context: Among over 300 genotyped donors, about 83% fell in the Caucasian-associated ancestry cluster.

Trimming took 5 bases from V and 3 from J, leaving 8 bases between them. This CDR3 is 11 amino acids long. CDR1 and CDR2 from the germline V gene are GTSNPN and SVGIG (reference sequence). General study points: DRB1 had the most TCR associations and HLA-C the fewest, a later analysis found, with rates varying by HLA locus.

The TCR sequence derives from a woman aged 18-35 years in good health and CMV-seronegative. This chain links TRBV30 with TRBJ2-7; the D is unclear. Sequenced sample: PBMCs. The CDR3: CAWALIYEQYF. The CDR3 DNA follows: TGTGCCTGGGCCCTAATCTACGAGCAGTACTTC.